The clone carrying this TCR beta chain was seen more than once but under ten times. This specimen comes from a study of T cells after yellow fever vaccination. Each CDR3 protein gets one entry after TCRdb re-called the 5' RACE reads with MiXCR. Counted here are approximately 250,000 distinct CDR3 sequences, 5.2% occurring once; the ten biggest clones make up around 3.5%. V was shortened by 2 bases and J by 5 bases, with 10 bases between the two germline ends. The CDR3 consists of 13 residues. In germline, CDR1 is SGHRS, CDR2 YFSETQ. The J gene is TRBJ2-5, the V gene TRBV5-1; D not certain. The specimen comprised CD4+ T cells sorted from PBMCs, sampled on the day of the yellow fever booster vaccination. The receptor comes from a man between 18 and 35 years old who received the YFV17D yellow fever vaccine. In DNA form, the CDR3 reads TGCGCCAGCAGCTTTACTGTTCAGGAGACCCAGTACTTC. The encoded protein is CASSFTVQETQYF.